This T cell receptor beta chain was captured in a study of blood T cell repertoires in COVID-19. For the study at large: T cells, B-cell-depleted T cells, or PBMCs supplied cDNA or gDNA.

Data came from immunoSEQ multiplex PCR; TCRdb stores just in-frame clones and leaves some out. The sample shows 100,000 to 150,000 clones, 86% of them seen only once. CDR3 length: 16 amino acids. Trimming stripped 3 bases from V and 0 bases from J, with 14 bases between. Per the germline V gene, CDR1 is SGHVS and CDR2 is FQNEAQ. Sequencing was carried out using peripheral blood. The V call is TRBV7-8, the J call TRBJ1-1; D possibly corresponds to TRBD1 (5 bases). The receptor was isolated from a man aged 65 to 79 who had recovered from COVID-19. The CDR3 DNA is TGTGCCAGCAGCTTCCCCTCCGCAGGGATGAACACTGAAGCTTTCTTT. It encodes CASSFPSAGMNTEAFF.